These 8 T cell receptor beta chains originate from one sample sequenced in a study of cytomegalovirus exposure and HLA in healthy donors. Generated by immunoSEQ multiplex PCR, the TCRdb table keeps only in-frame clones and is missing some. This sample has approximately 120,000 clones, with around 94% found just once. The specimen sequenced was PBMCs. These receptors all come from a woman aged 18-30 years in good health and CMV-seronegative.

This clone was seen once. The V and J genes are TRBV6-6 and TRBJ2-1; 13 nucleotides match TRBD2. The length of the CDR3 is 16 residues. The germline gives CDR1 MNHNY, CDR2 SVGAGI (reference sequence). The V gene end was trimmed by 4 bases and the J gene end by 4 bases; junction bases not matched to a gene: 4. The CDR3 DNA reads TGTGCCAGCAGTTCTGAGACTAGCGGGAGGTACAATGAGCAGTTCTTC. It codes for CASSSETSGRYNEQFF.

The chain carries TRBV7-9 and TRBJ1-4; D not certain. The CDR3 length is 14 residues. The V end lost 1 base, the J end lost 4 bases, and 7 bases lay between the germline ends. In germline, CDR1 is SEHNR, CDR2 FQNEAQ (reference sequence). The CDR3 bases are TGTGCCAGCAGCTTAGGACGGGGTAATGAAAAACTGTTTTTT. Encoded protein: CASSLGRGNEKLFF.

The chain recombines TRBV12-5 with TRBJ2-1; 14 bases fit TRBD2. Trimming at V came to 6 bases and at J to 7 bases, leaving 14 bases not matched to a gene. The CDR3 is 18 residues long. Per germline, CDR1 LGHNT and CDR2 FRNRAP. The CDR3 coding sequence is TGTGCTAGTGGAATGGGACTAGCGGGGGCCCCCGGGGAGAATGAGCAGTTCTTC. Protein sequence: CASGMGLAGAPGENEQFF.

The J gene is TRBJ2-5, the V gene TRBV7-2; 13 bases match TRBD2. Germline CDR1 SGHTA, CDR2 FQGNSA. The CDR3 loop spans 16 amino acids. The V gene end was trimmed by 3 bases and the J gene end by 4 bases; junction bases not matched to a gene: 5. The CDR3 reads CASSFPGLAGVETQYF. The DNA for the CDR3 is TGTGCCAGCAGCTTCCCCGGACTAGCGGGAGTAGAGACCCAGTACTTC.

The chain recombines TRBV19 with TRBJ2-1, with TRBD2 matching over 14 bases. The germline V gene has CDR1 LNHDA and CDR2 SQIVND (reference sequence). Trimming cost V 3 bases and J 5 bases; bases outside gene matches: 12. The length of the CDR3 is 19 residues. The CDR3 loop is CASSMKSGTSGRPHNEQFF. Written as DNA, the CDR3 is TGTGCCAGTAGTATGAAGTCGGGGACTAGCGGGAGACCCCACAATGAGCAGTTCTTC.

This chain uses TRBV10-1 with TRBJ2-3, with D hard to call. Germline V gene data show CDR1 as WNHNN and CDR2 as SYGVQD (reference sequence). V lost 5 bases, J lost 0 bases, and 3 bases lay in between. The CDR3 runs 12 residues. The DNA of the CDR3 is TGCGCCAGCAGTACTAGCACAGATACGCAGTATTTT. It codes for CASSTSTDTQYF.

This clone showed up just a few times. The chain combines TRBV5-1 with TRBJ1-1, with 7 bases that match TRBD1. CDR3 length: 14 amino acids. The J segment lost 4 bases and the V segment lost 7 bases, leaving 10 bases of the junction unmatched. CDR1 and CDR2 (germline): SGHRS, YFSETQ. CDR3 nucleotides: TGCGCCAGCGGGAAGGACAGGTCCTGCACTGAAGCTTTCTTT. Residues: CASGKDRSCTEAFF.

The J gene is TRBJ2-1, the V gene TRBV7-2; 11 nucleotides line up with TRBD2. Trimming took 1 base from V and 11 from J; bases not matched to a gene: 4. CDR3 length equals 14 residues. Per the germline V gene, CDR1 is SGHTA and CDR2 is FQGNSA. The CDR3 bases are TGTGCCAGCAGCTTAGTAGTAGCGGGGGGGCAGCAGTTCTTC. Translated, it gives CASSLVVAGGQQFF.